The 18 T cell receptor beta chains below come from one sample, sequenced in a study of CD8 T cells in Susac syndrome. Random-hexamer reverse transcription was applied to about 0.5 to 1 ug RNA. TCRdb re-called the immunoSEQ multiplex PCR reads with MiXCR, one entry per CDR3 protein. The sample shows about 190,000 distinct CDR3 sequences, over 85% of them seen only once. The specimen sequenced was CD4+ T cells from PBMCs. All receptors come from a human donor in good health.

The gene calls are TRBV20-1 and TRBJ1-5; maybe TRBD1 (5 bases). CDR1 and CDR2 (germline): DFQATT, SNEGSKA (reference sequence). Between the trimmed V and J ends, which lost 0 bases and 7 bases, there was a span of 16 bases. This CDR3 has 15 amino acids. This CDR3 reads CSARDQGIGNQPQHF. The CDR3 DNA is TGCAGTGCTAGAGATCAGGGAATTGGGAACCAGCCCCAGCATTTT.

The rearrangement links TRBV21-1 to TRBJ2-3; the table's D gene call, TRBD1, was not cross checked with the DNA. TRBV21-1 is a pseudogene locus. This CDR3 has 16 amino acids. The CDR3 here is CASSKVRAALLDTQYF. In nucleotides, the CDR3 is TGTGCCAGCAGCAAAGTACGGGCCGCCCTTTTAGATACGCAGTATTTT.

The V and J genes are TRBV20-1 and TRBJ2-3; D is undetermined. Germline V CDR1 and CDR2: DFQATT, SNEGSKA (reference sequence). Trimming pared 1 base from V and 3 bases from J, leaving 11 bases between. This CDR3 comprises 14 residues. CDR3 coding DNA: TGCAGTGCTAGAGTCCCCATGGATACAGATACGCAGTATTTT. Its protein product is CSARVPMDTDTQYF.

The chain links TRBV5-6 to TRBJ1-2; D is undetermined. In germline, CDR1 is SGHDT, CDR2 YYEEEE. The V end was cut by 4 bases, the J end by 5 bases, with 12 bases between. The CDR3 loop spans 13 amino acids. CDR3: CASSGTISYGYTF. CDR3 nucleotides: TGTGCCAGCAGCGGAACTATATCTTATGGCTACACCTTC.

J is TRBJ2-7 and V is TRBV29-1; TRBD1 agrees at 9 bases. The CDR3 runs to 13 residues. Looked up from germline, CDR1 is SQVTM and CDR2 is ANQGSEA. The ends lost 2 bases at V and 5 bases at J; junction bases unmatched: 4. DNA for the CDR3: TGCAGCGTTGAAATAACAGGGGGCCACGAGCAGTACTTC. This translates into CSVEITGGHEQYF.

CDR3 coding DNA: TGTGCCAGCAGCCGACAGGGAGTTGGCCAGCCCCAGCATTTT. Protein sequence: CASSRQGVGQPQHF. The chain links TRBV6-1 to TRBJ1-5, with 7 bases fitting TRBD1. This CDR3 region has 14 residues. V dropped 6 bases and J dropped 7; count of bases not matched to a gene: 9. CDR1 and CDR2 from the germline V gene are MNHNS and SASEGT.

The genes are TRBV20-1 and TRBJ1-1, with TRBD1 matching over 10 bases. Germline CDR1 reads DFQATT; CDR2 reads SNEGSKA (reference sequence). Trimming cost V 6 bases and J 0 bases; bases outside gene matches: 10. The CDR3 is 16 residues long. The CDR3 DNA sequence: TGCAGTGCCAAGACAGGGGGCCCTCAAATGAACACTGAAGCTTTCTTT. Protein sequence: CSAKTGGPQMNTEAFF.

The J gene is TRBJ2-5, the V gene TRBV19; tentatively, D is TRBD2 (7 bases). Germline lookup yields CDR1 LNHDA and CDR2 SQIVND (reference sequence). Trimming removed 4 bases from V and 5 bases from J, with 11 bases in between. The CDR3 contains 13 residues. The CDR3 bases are TGTGCCAGTAGTAAACAGGGAGGGGAGACCCAGTACTTC. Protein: CASSKQGGETQYF.

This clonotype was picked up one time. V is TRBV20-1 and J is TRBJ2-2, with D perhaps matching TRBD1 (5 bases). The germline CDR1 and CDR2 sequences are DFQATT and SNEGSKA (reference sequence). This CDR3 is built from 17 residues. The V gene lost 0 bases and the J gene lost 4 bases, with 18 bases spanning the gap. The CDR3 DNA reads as TGCAGTGCTAGAGATCCCCGGCAGGGTTCGGGCACCGGGGAGCTGTTTTTT. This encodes CSARDPRQGSGTGELFF.

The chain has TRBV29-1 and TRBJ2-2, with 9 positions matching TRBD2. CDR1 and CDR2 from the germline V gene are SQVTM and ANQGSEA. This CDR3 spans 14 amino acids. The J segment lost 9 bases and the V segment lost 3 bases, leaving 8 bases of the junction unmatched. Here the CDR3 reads CSVETSGLPRELFF. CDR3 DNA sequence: TGCAGCGTTGAGACTAGCGGACTGCCCCGGGAGCTGTTTTTT.

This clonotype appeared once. The CDR3 DNA reads as TGCAGTGCTAGTCATCAAGAGACCCAGTACTTC. This sequence encodes CSASHQETQYF. The chain joins TRBV20-1 to TRBJ2-5; D unclear. Trimming took off 3 bases at V and 2 bases at J, with 4 bases between the two ends. CDR1 is DFQATT and CDR2 is SNEGSKA in the germline V gene (reference sequence). CDR3 size: 11 residues.

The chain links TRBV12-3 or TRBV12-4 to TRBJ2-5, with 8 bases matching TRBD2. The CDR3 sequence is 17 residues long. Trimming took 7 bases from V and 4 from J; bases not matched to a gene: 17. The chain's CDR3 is CASTPPGGLAGRETQYF. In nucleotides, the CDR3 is TGTGCCAGCACCCCACCCGGTGGGCTAGCGGGTCGAGAGACCCAGTACTTC.

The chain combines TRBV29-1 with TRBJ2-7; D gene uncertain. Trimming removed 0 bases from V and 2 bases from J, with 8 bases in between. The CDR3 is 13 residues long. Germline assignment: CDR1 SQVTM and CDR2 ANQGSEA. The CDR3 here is CSVEEPGPYEQYF. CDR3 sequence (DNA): TGCAGCGTTGAAGAACCCGGCCCCTACGAGCAGTACTTC.

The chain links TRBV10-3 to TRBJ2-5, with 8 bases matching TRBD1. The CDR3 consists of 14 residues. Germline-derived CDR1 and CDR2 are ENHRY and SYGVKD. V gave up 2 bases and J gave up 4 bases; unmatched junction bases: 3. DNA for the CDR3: TGTGCCATCAGTGAGGTGACAGGGGCAGAGACCCAGTACTTC. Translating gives CAISEVTGAETQYF.

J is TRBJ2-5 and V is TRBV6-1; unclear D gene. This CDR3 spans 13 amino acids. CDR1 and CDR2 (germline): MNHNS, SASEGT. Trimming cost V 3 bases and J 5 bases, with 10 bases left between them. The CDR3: CASSEGLRETQYF. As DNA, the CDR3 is TGTGCCAGCAGTGAGGGCCTACGGGAGACCCAGTACTTC.

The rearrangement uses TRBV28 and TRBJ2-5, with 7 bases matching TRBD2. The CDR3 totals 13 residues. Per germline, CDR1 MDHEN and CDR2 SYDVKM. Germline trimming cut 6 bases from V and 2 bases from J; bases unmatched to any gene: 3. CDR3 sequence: CASSRTRQETQYF. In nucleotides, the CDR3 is TGTGCCAGCAGCCGGACTAGACAAGAGACCCAGTACTTC. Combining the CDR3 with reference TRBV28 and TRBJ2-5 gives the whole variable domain DVKVTQSSRYLVKRTGEKVFLECVQDMDHENMFWYRQDPGLGLRLIYFSYDVKMKEKGDIPEGYSVSREKKERFSLILESASTNQTSMYLCASSRTRQETQYFGPGTRLLVL.

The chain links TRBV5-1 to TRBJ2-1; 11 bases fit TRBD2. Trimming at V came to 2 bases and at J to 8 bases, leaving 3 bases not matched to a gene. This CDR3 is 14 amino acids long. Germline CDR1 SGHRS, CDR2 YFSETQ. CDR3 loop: CASSLLAGVDEQFF. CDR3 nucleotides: TGCGCCAGCAGCTTACTAGCGGGAGTGGATGAGCAGTTCTTC.

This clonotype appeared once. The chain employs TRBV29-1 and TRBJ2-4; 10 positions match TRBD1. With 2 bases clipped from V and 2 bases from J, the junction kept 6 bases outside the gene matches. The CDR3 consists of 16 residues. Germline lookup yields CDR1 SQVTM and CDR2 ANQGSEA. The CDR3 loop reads CSVERQGAGSKNIQYF. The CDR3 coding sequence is TGCAGCGTTGAACGACAGGGGGCTGGGTCCAAAAACATTCAGTACTTC.